The clone carrying this T cell receptor beta chain came up once. The antigen is not known. The data derive from a study of post-analysis software for immune sequencing data. Findings and limits, study-wide: Relative to controls, patients had 5 or 6 TRBV segments at higher frequency, with TRBV5-6, TRBV5-1 and TRBV20-1 among these. The normalized Chao1 diversity of multiple sclerosis patients was significantly lower than that of controls.

The germline gives CDR1 GTSNPN, CDR2 SVGIG (reference sequence). Trimming removed 5 bases from V and 1 base from J, with 17 bases in between. The CDR3 is 15 residues long. Sequencing libraries made from TCR beta cDNA carried unique molecular identifiers. When about 0.9 to 10 million T cells were used, they gave roughly 490,000 cDNA molecules. One entry per CDR3 protein, called by TCRdb with MiXCR from the PCR reads. The table records 500,000 to 600,000 distinct CDR3 sequences, about 44% of them present only once. This chain links TRBV30 with TRBJ1-1; D remains ambiguous. Sequenced input: blood. The TCR originated in a girl between 5 and 17 years old with multiple sclerosis. The CDR3 sequence is CAWGPIQLSNTEAFF. The DNA for the CDR3 is TGTGCCTGGGGTCCGATACAGCTTTCGAACACTGAAGCTTTCTTT.